Here is one T cell receptor beta chain with its context. Donors in Cohort 3 who had recovered were those with two negative PCRs, healthcare professional clearance, or resolution of their symptoms. Repertoires were generated with immunoSEQ multiplex PCR, while TCRdb's copy carries only in-frame clones and drops some. This sample has approximately 400,000 clones, with around nine tenths found just once. This entry belongs to a study of blood T cell repertoires in COVID-19. V gave up 0 bases and J gave up 4 bases, with 12 bases separating them. Germline-derived CDR1 and CDR2 are LGHNA and YNFKEQ. The CDR3 sequence is 15 residues long.

The chain couples TRBV4-2 to TRBJ2-5; perhaps TRBD2 as D (6 bases). Input material: PBMCs or T cells enriched from blood (not recorded which). This clonotype was sampled from a woman between 18 and 29 years old who had recovered from COVID-19. Here the CDR3 reads CASSQDSGDLETQYF. CDR3 nucleotides: TGTGCCAGCAGCCAAGACTCGGGGGACTTAGAGACCCAGTACTTC.